These 6 T cell receptor beta chains originate from one sample sequenced in a study of blood T cell repertoires in COVID-19. Here immunoSEQ multiplex PCR was the method, and the copy in TCRdb shows in-frame clones only, minus some. The data contain approximately 160,000 clones, about 85% of them singletons. Input material: peripheral blood. The receptor source for this set is a man in his 60s who had recovered from COVID-19.

This CDR3 reads CASSTGQGSYEQYF. Here the CDR3 DNA reads TGTGCCAGCAGTACGGGACAGGGGAGTTACGAGCAGTACTTC. This chain joins TRBV3-1 (or the pseudogene TRBV3-2) and TRBJ2-7, with TRBD1 matching over 10 bases. Losses at the gene ends were 6 bases for V and 4 bases for J; bases not matched to a gene: 6. In germline, CDR1 is LGHDT, CDR2 YNNKEL (reference sequence). This CDR3 is 14 amino acids long.

The chain is built from TRBV16 and TRBJ1-3, with D uncertain. The CDR3 is made up of 15 amino acids. Trimming cost V 2 bases and J 4 bases, with 12 bases left between them. CDR1 is KGHSY, CDR2 FQNENV, per germline. Here the CDR3 reads CASSQSEWAGNTIYF. The CDR3 coding sequence is TGTGCCAGCAGCCAAAGTGAATGGGCCGGAAACACCATATATTTT.

This chain connects TRBV6-5 to TRBJ1-3; unclear D gene. V was clipped by 6 bases and J by 7 bases, with 13 bases between them. Germline V CDR1 and CDR2: MNHEY, SVGAGI. The CDR3 length is 13 residues. CDR3 loop: CASRPFTGNTIYF. The CDR3 DNA is TGTGCCAGCAGACCGTTTACCGGGAACACCATATATTTT.

The table lists this clone with a count of one. The V and J genes are TRBV15 and TRBJ1-2, with D possibly TRBD1 on 6 matching bases. The CDR3 length is 13 residues. The germline gives CDR1 LNHNV, CDR2 YYDKDF (reference sequence). Trimming removed 4 bases from V and 8 bases from J, with 14 bases in between. CDR3 bases: TGTGCCACCAGCACTAACAGGGACGTCGGCTACACCTTC. It codes for CATSTNRDVGYTF.

In its sample, this clone was seen a few times. The V and J genes are TRBV27 and TRBJ2-7; D might be TRBD2 (5 bases). CDR3 length equals 13 residues. V was cut by 7 bases and J by 5 bases, with 15 bases left in between. Germline CDR1 is MNHEY and CDR2 is SMNVEV (reference sequence). The CDR3 DNA follows: TGTGCCAGCACCGGACTGCTTAGCCACGAGCAGTACTTC. Its protein is CASTGLLSHEQYF.

The chain uses TRBV6-5 and TRBJ1-6; the D is unclear. Trimming left V 4 bases short and J 6 bases short, with 10 bases between. The CDR3 extends over 14 amino acids. Germline-derived CDR1 and CDR2 are MNHEY and SVGAGI. This CDR3 is CASSLEISNSPLHF. CDR3 coding DNA: TGTGCCAGCAGTTTGGAGATTAGTAATTCACCCCTCCACTTT.